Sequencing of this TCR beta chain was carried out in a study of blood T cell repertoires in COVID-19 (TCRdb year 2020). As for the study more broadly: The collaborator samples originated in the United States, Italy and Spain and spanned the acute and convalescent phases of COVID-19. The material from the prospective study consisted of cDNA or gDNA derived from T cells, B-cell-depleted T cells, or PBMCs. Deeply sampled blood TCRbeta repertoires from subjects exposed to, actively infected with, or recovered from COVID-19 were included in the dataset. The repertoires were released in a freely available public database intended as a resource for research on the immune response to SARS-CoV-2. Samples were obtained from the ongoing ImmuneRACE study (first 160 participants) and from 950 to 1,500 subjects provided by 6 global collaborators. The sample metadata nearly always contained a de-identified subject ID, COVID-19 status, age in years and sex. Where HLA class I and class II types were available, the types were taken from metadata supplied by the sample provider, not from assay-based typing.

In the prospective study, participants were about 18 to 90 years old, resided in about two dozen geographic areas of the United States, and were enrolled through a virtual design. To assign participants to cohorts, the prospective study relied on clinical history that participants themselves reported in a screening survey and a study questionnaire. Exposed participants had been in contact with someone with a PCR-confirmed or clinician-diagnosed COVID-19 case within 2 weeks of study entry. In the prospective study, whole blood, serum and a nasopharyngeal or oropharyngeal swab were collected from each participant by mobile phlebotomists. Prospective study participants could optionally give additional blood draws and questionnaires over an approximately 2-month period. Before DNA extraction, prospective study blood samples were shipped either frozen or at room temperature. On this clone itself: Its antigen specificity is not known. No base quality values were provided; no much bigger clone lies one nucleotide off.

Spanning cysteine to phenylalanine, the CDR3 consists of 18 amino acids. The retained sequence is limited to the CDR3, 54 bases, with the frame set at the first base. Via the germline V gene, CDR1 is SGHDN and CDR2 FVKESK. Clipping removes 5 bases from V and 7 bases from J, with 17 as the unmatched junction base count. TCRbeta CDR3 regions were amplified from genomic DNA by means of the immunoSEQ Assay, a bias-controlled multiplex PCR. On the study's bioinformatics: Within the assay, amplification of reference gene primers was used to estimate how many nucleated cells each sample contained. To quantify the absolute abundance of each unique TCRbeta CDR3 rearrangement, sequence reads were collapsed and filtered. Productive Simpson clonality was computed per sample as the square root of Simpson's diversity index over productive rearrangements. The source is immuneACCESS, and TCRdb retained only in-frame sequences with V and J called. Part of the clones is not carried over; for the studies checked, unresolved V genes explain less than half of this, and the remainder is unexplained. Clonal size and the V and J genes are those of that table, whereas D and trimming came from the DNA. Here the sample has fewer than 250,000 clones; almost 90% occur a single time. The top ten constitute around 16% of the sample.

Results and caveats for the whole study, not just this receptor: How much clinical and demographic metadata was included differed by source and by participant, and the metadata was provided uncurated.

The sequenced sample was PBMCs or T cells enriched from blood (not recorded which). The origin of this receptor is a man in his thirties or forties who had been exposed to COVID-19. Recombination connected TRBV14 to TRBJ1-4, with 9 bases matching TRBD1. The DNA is TGTGCCAGCAGCTCCACGGGACAGGGTCTAATAGGAGGTGAAAAACTGTTTTTT. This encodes CASSSTGQGLIGGEKLFF.